This entry lists 2 T cell receptor beta chains sequenced from one sample in a study of CD8 T cells in ankylosing spondylitis. Each CDR3 protein gets one entry after TCRdb re-called the 5' RACE reads with MiXCR. The sample comprises fewer than 200,000 distinct CDR3 sequences, around a sixth of which are singletons, and roughly 4.5% rests with the top ten. What was sequenced was blood, either unsorted or a sorted T cell fraction (not recorded which). Receptors originate from a male donor aged 5-29 years with ankylosing spondylitis or in good health (not recorded which).

The CDR3 sequence: CSVVSGFGGETQYF. In nucleotides, the CDR3 is TGCAGCGTTGTTTCGGGGTTCGGGGGAGAGACCCAGTACTTC. The chain uses TRBV29-1 and TRBJ2-5, with D tentatively TRBD2 (6 bases). In germline, CDR1 is SQVTM, CDR2 ANQGSEA. The CDR3 loop spans 14 amino acids. V lost 4 bases, J lost 4 bases, and 16 bases lay in between.

This clonotype was seen a few times. This may be a read error: a much more frequent sequence differs by one nucleotide. The gene calls are TRBV12-3 or TRBV12-4 and TRBJ1-1, with TRBD1 as a possible D gene (6 bases). V was trimmed by 6 bases and J by 1 base, leaving 12 bases between them. CDR3 length: 14 amino acids. CDR3 sequence: CASSITGRNTEAFF. Here the CDR3 DNA reads TGTGCCAGCAGCATTACAGGGAGGAACACTGAAGCTTTCTTT.